This T cell receptor (beta chain) was obtained from a study of T cell clonotyping in hematopoietic cell transplantation. Study-wide points: Few recipient clonotypes overlapped donors; over 95% were de novo at given depth. After transplant, recipient diversity fell while pathologically expanded clonotypes grew through day 180. Cells were unsorted, so CD4 and CD8 contributions were not separated.

The CDR3 spans 10 residues. Germline CDR1 reads DFQATT; CDR2 reads SNEGSKA (reference sequence). V lost 4 bases, J lost 6 bases, and 5 bases lay in between. The method was immunoSEQ multiplex PCR; TCRdb's version includes in-frame clones alone and lacks a portion of them. The repertoire holds some 5,100 clones, with around a quarter as singletons. This clone has a handful of counts. What it binds is unknown. This sample comprised peripheral blood mononuclear cells, obtained 180 days after allogeneic stem cell transplant. The V call is TRBV20-1, the J call TRBJ2-3, with D unclear. The clonotype was recovered from a male patient aged 40-55 years who had an allogeneic stem cell transplant from an unrelated donor, so the T cells may come from the graft donor. Some clones in this sample may be carry-over from other donors' samples. CDR3 loop: CSAKFDTQYF. The DNA of the CDR3 is TGCAGTGCTAAGTTCGATACGCAGTATTTT.